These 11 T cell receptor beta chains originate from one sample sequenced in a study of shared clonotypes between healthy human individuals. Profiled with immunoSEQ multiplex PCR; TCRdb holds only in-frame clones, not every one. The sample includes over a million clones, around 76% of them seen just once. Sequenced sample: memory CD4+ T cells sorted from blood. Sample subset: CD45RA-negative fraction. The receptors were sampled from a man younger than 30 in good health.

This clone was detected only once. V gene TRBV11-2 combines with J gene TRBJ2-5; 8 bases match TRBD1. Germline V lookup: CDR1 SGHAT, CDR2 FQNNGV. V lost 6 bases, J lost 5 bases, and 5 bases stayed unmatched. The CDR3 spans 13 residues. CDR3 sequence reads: CASRKTGVETQYF. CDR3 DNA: TGTGCCAGCAGGAAGACAGGGGTGGAGACCCAGTACTTC.

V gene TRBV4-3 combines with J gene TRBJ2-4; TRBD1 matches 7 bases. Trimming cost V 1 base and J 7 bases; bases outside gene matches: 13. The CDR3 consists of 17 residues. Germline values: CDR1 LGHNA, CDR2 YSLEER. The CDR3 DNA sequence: TGCGCCAGCAGCCAAGGGTTAGGGGGCGTTTATCCCAACATTCAGTACTTC. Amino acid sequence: CASSQGLGGVYPNIQYF.

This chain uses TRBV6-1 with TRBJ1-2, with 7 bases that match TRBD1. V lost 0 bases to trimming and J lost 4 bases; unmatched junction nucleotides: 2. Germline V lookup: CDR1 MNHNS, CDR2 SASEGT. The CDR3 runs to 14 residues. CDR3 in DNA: TGTGCCAGCAGTGAAGCAGGGACAGCCTATGGCTACACCTTC. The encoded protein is CASSEAGTAYGYTF.

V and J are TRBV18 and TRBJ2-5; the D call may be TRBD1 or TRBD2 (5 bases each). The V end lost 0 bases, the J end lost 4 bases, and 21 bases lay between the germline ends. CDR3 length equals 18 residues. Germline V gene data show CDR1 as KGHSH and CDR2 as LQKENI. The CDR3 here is CASSPPNLGTSRAETQYF. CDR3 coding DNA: TGTGCCAGCTCACCACCGAATCTGGGGACCTCGAGGGCAGAGACCCAGTACTTC. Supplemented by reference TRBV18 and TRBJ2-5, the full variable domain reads NAGVMQNPRHLVRRRGQEARLRCSPMKGHSHVYWYRQLPEEGLKFMVYLQKENIIDESGMPKERFSAEFPKEGPSILRIQQVVRGDSAAYFCASSPPNLGTSRAETQYFGPGTRLLVL.

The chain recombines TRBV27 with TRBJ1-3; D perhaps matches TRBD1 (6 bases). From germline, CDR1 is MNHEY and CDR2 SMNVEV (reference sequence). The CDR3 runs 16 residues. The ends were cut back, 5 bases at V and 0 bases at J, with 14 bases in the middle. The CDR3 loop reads CASSPLTGYSGNTIYF. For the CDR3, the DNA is TGTGCCAGCAGTCCCCTGACAGGCTACTCTGGAAACACCATATATTTT.

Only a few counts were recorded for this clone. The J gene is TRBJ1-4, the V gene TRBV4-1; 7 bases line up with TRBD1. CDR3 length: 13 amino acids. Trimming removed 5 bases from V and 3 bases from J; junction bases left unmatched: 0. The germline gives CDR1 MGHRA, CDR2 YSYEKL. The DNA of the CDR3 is TGCGCCAGCAGCGGACAGGCTAATGAAAAACTGTTTTTT. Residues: CASSGQANEKLFF.

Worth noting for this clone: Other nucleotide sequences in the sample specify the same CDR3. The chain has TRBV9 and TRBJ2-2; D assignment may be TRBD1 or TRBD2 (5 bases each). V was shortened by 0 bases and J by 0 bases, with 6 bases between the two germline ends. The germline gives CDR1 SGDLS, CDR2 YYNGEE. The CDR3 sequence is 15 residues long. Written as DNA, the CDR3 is TGTGCCAGCAGCGTAGGGGGGACGAACACCGGGGAGCTGTTTTTT. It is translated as CASSVGGTNTGELFF.

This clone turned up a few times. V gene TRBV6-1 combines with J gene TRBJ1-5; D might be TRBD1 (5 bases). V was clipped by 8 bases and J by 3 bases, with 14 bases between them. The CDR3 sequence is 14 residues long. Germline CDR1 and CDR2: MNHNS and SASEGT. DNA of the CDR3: TGTGCCAGCGAACGAACGGGGACCAATCAGCCCCAGCATTTT. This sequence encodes CASERTGTNQPQHF.

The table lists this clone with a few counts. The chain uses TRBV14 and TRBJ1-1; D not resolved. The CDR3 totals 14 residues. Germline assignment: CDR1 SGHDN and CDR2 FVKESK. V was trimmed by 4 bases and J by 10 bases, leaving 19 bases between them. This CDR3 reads CASSPGNTVGAAFF. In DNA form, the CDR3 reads TGTGCCAGCAGCCCAGGAAATACGGTAGGAGCAGCTTTCTTT.

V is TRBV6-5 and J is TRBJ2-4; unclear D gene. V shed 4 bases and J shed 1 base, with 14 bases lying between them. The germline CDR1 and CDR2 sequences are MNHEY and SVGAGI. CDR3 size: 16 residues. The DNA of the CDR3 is TGTGCCAGCAGTTCAAAGGGTGTCACCGCCAAAAACATTCAGTACTTC. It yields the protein CASSSKGVTAKNIQYF.

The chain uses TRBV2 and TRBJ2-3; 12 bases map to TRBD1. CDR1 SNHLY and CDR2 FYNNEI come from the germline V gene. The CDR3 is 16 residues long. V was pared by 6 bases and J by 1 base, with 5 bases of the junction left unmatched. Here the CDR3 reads CASSIGTGGRTDTQYF. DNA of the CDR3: TGTGCCAGCAGCATAGGGACAGGGGGCCGCACAGATACGCAGTATTTT.